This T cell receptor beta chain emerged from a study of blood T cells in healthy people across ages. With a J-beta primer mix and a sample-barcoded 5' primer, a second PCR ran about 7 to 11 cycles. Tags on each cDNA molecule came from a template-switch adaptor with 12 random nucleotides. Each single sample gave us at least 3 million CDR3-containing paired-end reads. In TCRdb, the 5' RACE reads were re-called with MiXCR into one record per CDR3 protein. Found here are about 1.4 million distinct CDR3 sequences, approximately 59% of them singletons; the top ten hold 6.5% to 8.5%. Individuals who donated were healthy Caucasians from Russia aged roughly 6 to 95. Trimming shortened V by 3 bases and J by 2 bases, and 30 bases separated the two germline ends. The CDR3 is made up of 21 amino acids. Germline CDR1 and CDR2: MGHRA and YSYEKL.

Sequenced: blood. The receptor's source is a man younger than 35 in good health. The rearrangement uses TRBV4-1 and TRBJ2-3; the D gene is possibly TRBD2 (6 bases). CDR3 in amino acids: CASSQTPRTGWRETYTDTQYF. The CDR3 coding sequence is TGCGCCAGCAGCCAGACTCCCCGCACGGGCTGGAGGGAGACTTACACAGATACGCAGTATTTT.